This T cell receptor beta chain is drawn from a study of blood T cells in healthy people across ages. Overall study results and limits: Diversity of TCR beta per million T cells declined in a roughly linear way with age. Correlation between TCR beta diversity and naive T cell percentage was strong.

Alongside a J-beta primer mix, a sample-barcoded 5' primer served in a second PCR lasting roughly 7 to 11 cycles. From the 5' RACE reads, TCRdb called clonotypes with MiXCR, one entry per CDR3 protein. Among hundreds of thousands of distinct CDR3 sequences listed, approximately 30% were seen once. This clonotype was seen just once. The target antigen is unknown. CDR1 SGHTA and CDR2 FQGNSA come from the germline V gene. Between the trimmed V and J ends, which lost 8 bases and 11 bases, there was a span of 21 bases. The CDR3 runs 13 residues. The source of this sequence is a woman of 80 years or more in good health. The sample taken for sequencing was blood. The J gene is TRBJ2-5, the V gene TRBV7-2, with D possibly matching TRBD2 (5 bases). The CDR3 is CTSRRGTSDEQYF. CDR3 coding DNA: TGTACCAGCCGCCGGGGAACTTCGGATGAGCAGTACTTC.